Shown below are 22 T cell receptor beta chains from a single sample sequenced in a study of cytomegalovirus exposure and HLA in healthy donors. It was with 60 Vbeta and 13 Jbeta primers that the PCR ran. The protocol was immunoSEQ multiplex PCR, while the TCRdb copy is restricted to in-frame clones and leaves out a portion. Of about 180,000 clones detected, 70% to 85% appear once; the ten largest clones hold more than 0.95%. The sequencing sample was made of PBMCs. These receptors were obtained from a girl aged 2 to 10 in good health and CMV-seropositive.

The count of this clone is one. V is TRBV4-1 and J is TRBJ2-3; D is perhaps TRBD2 (7 bases). Germline V CDR1 and CDR2: MGHRA, YSYEKL. The CDR3 extends over 15 amino acids. V was trimmed by 4 bases and J by 4 bases, leaving 15 bases between them. The CDR3: CASSPSGGGADTQYF. In DNA, the CDR3 is TGCGCCAGCAGCCCCAGTGGGGGGGGCGCAGATACGCAGTATTTT.

The chain has TRBV12-2 and TRBJ2-7; the DNA was not compared with TRBD1, the D call given in the table. TRBV12-2 is listed as a pseudogene. The CDR3 has 16 residues. The CDR3 reads CASRTGRKKSFYEQYF. CDR3 DNA sequence: TGTGCAAGTCGGACAGGGCGTAAAAAGTCATTCTACGAGCAGTACTTC.

The V gene is TRBV27, the J gene TRBJ2-6; D is ambiguous. V gave up 5 bases and J gave up 0 bases, with 17 bases separating them. CDR3 length: 18 amino acids. Germline loops: CDR1 MNHEY, CDR2 SMNVEV (reference sequence). Written as DNA, the CDR3 is TGTGCCAGCAGTCCGGTCCCCCCGGTTTACTCTGGGGCCAACGTCCTGACTTTC. This codes for CASSPVPPVYSGANVLTF.

This chain uses TRBV11-2 with TRBJ2-7, with D possibly being TRBD1 (6 bases). V shed 4 bases and J shed 2 bases, with 15 bases lying between them. The CDR3 runs to 15 residues. Germline V lookup: CDR1 SGHAT, CDR2 FQNNGV. CDR3 amino acids: CASSSRQVRPYEQYF. The CDR3 DNA is TGTGCCAGCAGCTCCAGACAGGTTAGACCCTACGAGCAGTACTTC.

The chain carries TRBV4-1 and TRBJ2-1; the match to TRBD1 covers 10 bases. The germline gives CDR1 MGHRA, CDR2 YSYEKL. The CDR3 runs 13 residues. V lost 4 bases and J lost 6; bases outside the gene matches: 0. CDR3 coding DNA: TGCGCCAGCAGCCGGACAGGGGGCAATGAGCAGTTCTTC. Translating it yields CASSRTGGNEQFF.

V gene TRBV2 combines with J gene TRBJ2-2; D ambiguous. V lost 7 bases and J lost 6, with 15 bases in between. This CDR3 has 14 residues. Germline lookup yields CDR1 SNHLY and CDR2 FYNNEI. The DNA for the CDR3 is TGTGCCAGCATGACCCAACCCGGGTCCGGGGAGCTGTTTTTT. This sequence encodes CASMTQPGSGELFF.

The rearrangement uses TRBV7-8 and TRBJ2-7, with D tentatively TRBD2 (5 bases). Germline CDR1 reads SGHVS; CDR2 reads FQNEAQ. The V end lost 3 bases, the J end lost 5 bases, and 17 bases lay between the germline ends. The CDR3 has 15 residues. The CDR3 bases are TGTGCCAGCAGCTTTAGCGTAGGGAAATACAACGAGCAGTACTTC. It translates to CASSFSVGKYNEQYF.

CDR3 DNA: TGTGCCAGCAGGGACACTGGAAACACCATATATTTT. Translation gives CASRDTGNTIYF. V and J are TRBV6-6 and TRBJ1-3; tentative D call: TRBD1 (5 bases). V dropped 6 bases and J dropped 2 bases, with 5 bases sitting between them. Germline CDR1 is MNHNY and CDR2 is SVGAGI (reference sequence). This CDR3 comprises 12 residues.

This chain links TRBV28 with TRBJ1-1, with TRBD1 identical over 11 bases. The CDR3 runs 14 residues. The V gene's germline CDR1 is MDHEN and CDR2 SYDVKM. The ends lost 6 bases at V and 6 bases at J; junction bases unmatched: 6. The CDR3 bases are TGTGCCAGCAGACGGACAGGGGGCGCGCCTGAAGCTTTCTTT. This codes for CASRRTGGAPEAFF.

The CDR3 nucleotides read TGTGCCAGCAGCCAGGAGGGGACAGGTCCGTCATACGAGCAGTACTTC. Amino acid sequence: CASSQEGTGPSYEQYF. This chain links TRBV4-2 with TRBJ2-7, with 8 positions matching TRBD1. This CDR3 spans 16 amino acids. The J segment lost 4 bases and the V segment lost 3 bases, leaving 11 bases of the junction unmatched. CDR1 is LGHNA and CDR2 is YNFKEQ in the germline V gene.

The rearrangement links TRBV25-1 to TRBJ1-3; D call uncertain. Trimming took off 1 base at V and 0 bases at J, with 7 bases between the two ends. Germline CDR1 MGHDK, CDR2 SYGVNS. The CDR3 length is 15 residues. Written as DNA, the CDR3 is TGTGCCAGCAGTGAATCCCAACTCTCTGGAAACACCATATATTTT. Its protein is CASSESQLSGNTIYF.

The chain recombines TRBV25-1 with TRBJ2-3, with 7 bases that match TRBD2. The CDR3 has 10 residues. The J segment lost 10 bases and the V segment lost 6 bases, leaving 1 base of the junction unmatched. The V gene's germline CDR1 is MGHDK and CDR2 SYGVNS. CDR3 nucleotide sequence: TGTGCCAGCAGGGGGGGGGCGCAGTATTTT. It translates to CASRGGAQYF.

The chain employs TRBV5-1 and TRBJ2-3; D is undetermined. V lost 3 bases and J lost 1, with 15 bases in between. This CDR3 comprises 16 residues. The V gene's germline CDR1 is SGHRS and CDR2 YFSETQ. The CDR3 coding sequence is TGCGCCAGCAGCTCCCAGGTAATTAGAGGCACAGATACGCAGTATTTT. It translates to CASSSQVIRGTDTQYF. The variable domain in full, with the rest retrieved from reference TRBV5-1 and TRBJ2-3, is KAGVTQTPRYLIKTRGQQVTLSCSPISGHRSVSWYQQTPGQGLQFLFEYFSETQRNKGNFPGRFSGRQFSNSRSEMNVSTLELGDSALYLCASSSQVIRGTDTQYFGPGTRLTVL.

The V and J genes are TRBV30 and TRBJ2-7, with D maybe TRBD1 (5 bases). The CDR3 contains 12 residues. Germline-derived CDR1 and CDR2 are GTSNPN and SVGIG (reference sequence). Trimming took off 8 bases at V and 3 bases at J, with 14 bases between the two ends. The CDR3 sequence: CAGTGSVYEQYF. The CDR3 DNA is TGTGCCGGAACAGGTTCGGTCTACGAGCAGTACTTC.

The rearrangement links TRBV23-1 to TRBJ1-1; 10 positions match TRBD1. TRBV23-1 is flagged as an ORF with uncertain function. The CDR3 extends over 15 amino acids. Trimming at V came to 3 bases and at J to 6 bases, leaving 7 bases not matched to a gene. The CDR3 here is CASSHRTGGLAEAFF. CDR3 nucleotides: TGCGCCAGCAGTCATCGGACAGGGGGTTTGGCTGAAGCTTTCTTT.

The chain joins TRBV18 to TRBJ2-3, with 7 bases fitting TRBD1. The CDR3 covers 14 residues. Per the germline V gene, CDR1 is KGHSH and CDR2 is LQKENI. V shed 3 bases and J 4 bases; nucleotides not matched to a gene: 4. The CDR3, as DNA: TGTGCCAGCTCACCTACAGGGGAAGCAGATACGCAGTATTTT. It translates to CASSPTGEADTQYF.

The chain recombines TRBV10-1 with TRBJ1-1; D is undetermined. The CDR3 runs 14 residues. CDR1 and CDR2 (germline): WNHNN, SYGVQD (reference sequence). Deletions cut 0 bases from V and 1 base from J, with 6 bases between. CDR3 residues: CASSESARNTEAFF. CDR3 sequence (DNA): TGCGCCAGCAGTGAGTCGGCCAGGAACACTGAAGCTTTCTTT.

The genes are TRBV10-2 and TRBJ2-2, with TRBD2 as a possible D gene (6 bases). This CDR3 has 16 residues. Trimming shortened V by 0 bases and J by 5 bases, and 13 bases separated the two germline ends. CDR1 is WSHSY and CDR2 is SAAADI in the germline V gene. The DNA of the CDR3 is TGCGCCAGCAGTGAGTCGGTCGGGAGCGGAACCGGGGAGCTGTTTTTT. It is translated as CASSESVGSGTGELFF.

This clone was seen only once. Other DNA sequences in this sample translate to the same CDR3. The chain couples TRBV2 to TRBJ2-1, with TRBD2 matching 9 bases. This CDR3 has 15 residues. The germline gives CDR1 SNHLY, CDR2 FYNNEI. V lost 0 bases to trimming and J lost 8 bases; unmatched junction nucleotides: 5. CDR3 protein: CASSEAAGGPHEQFF. CDR3 bases: TGTGCCAGCAGTGAAGCGGCGGGAGGGCCTCATGAGCAGTTCTTC. The full variable domain, completed using reference TRBV2 and TRBJ2-1, is EPEVTQTPSHQVTQMGQEVILRCVPISNHLYFYWYRQILGQKVEFLVSFYNNEISEKSEIFDDQFSVERPDGSNFTLKIRSTKLEDSAMYFCASSEAAGGPHEQFFGPGTRLTVL.

The V gene is TRBV11-2, the J gene TRBJ2-5; the match to TRBD1 covers 10 bases. V was clipped by 4 bases and J by 5 bases; unmatched bases: 13. Germline assignment: CDR1 SGHAT and CDR2 FQNNGV. The CDR3 spans 17 residues. The CDR3 reads CASSSLKGQGMGETQYF. CDR3 nucleotide sequence: TGTGCCAGCAGCTCATTAAAGGGACAGGGGATGGGGGAGACCCAGTACTTC.

A word on this clone: The same CDR3 is also encoded by other DNA sequences in this sample. The chain joins TRBV4-1 to TRBJ2-1; D might be TRBD1 (5 bases). This CDR3 spans 14 amino acids. V dropped 0 bases and J dropped 7 bases, with 10 bases sitting between them. Per germline, CDR1 MGHRA and CDR2 YSYEKL. In DNA form, the CDR3 reads TGCGCCAGCAGCCAAGATCCAAGGGGAAATGAGCAGTTCTTC. It specifies CASSQDPRGNEQFF.

This clone was seen a single time. The chain combines TRBV28 with TRBJ2-3; D gene uncertain. Trimming took off 10 bases at V and 1 base at J, with 15 bases between the two ends. The CDR3 covers 14 residues. Germline assignment: CDR1 MDHEN and CDR2 SYDVKM. The CDR3 loop is CATELQFRTDTQYF. The CDR3 DNA sequence: TGTGCCACCGAATTACAGTTCCGCACAGATACGCAGTATTTT.